The next 17 T cell receptor beta chains were all read from a single sample in a study of shared clonotypes between healthy human individuals. Selected positively for CCR7 and CD45RO-negative, naive CD8 cells excluded terminally differentiated effector memory CD45RA+ cells. Profiled with immunoSEQ multiplex PCR; TCRdb holds only in-frame clones, not every one. Among 2 million to 2.5 million clones listed, approximately 94% were seen once. Source material: naive CD8+ T cells sorted from blood. These receptors were collected from a man aged 18 to 30 in good health.

The chain employs TRBV7-9 and TRBJ2-7, with D uncertain. The CDR3 runs 14 residues. V was pared by 1 base and J by 1 base, with 8 bases between. CDR1 is SEHNR and CDR2 is FQNEAQ in the germline V gene (reference sequence). This CDR3 is CASSLEDESYEQYF. CDR3 DNA: TGTGCCAGCAGCTTAGAGGACGAATCCTACGAGCAGTACTTC.

The V and J genes are TRBV13 and TRBJ2-5; TRBD2 matches at 7 bases. This CDR3 has 14 amino acids. Trimming took 5 bases from V and 7 from J; bases not matched to a gene: 10. Germline V gene lookup returns CDR1 PRHDT and CDR2 FYEKMQ (reference sequence). CDR3 loop: CASSHERGGRTQYF. The DNA of the CDR3 is TGTGCCAGCAGCCACGAGCGGGGCGGACGGACCCAGTACTTC.

The chain combines TRBV5-4 with TRBJ1-1; D not resolved. V was shortened by 1 base and J by 4 bases, with 5 bases between the two germline ends. This CDR3 spans 12 amino acids. Germline V gene sequence: CDR1 SGHNT, CDR2 YYREEE (reference sequence). The CDR3 DNA sequence: TGTGCCAGCAGCTTGCATACCACTGAAGCTTTCTTT. It yields the protein CASSLHTTEAFF.

The rearrangement links TRBV5-4 to TRBJ2-7; 10 nucleotides agree with TRBD2. Trimming at V came to 4 bases and at J to 3 bases, leaving 7 bases not matched to a gene. Germline values: CDR1 SGHNT, CDR2 YYREEE (reference sequence). The CDR3 consists of 15 residues. The CDR3 sequence is CASSQGLAEDYEQYF. CDR3 DNA: TGTGCCAGCAGCCAAGGACTAGCGGAGGACTACGAGCAGTACTTC.

J is TRBJ2-1 and V is TRBV5-1; D ambiguous. The ends were cut back, 3 bases at V and 0 bases at J, with 19 bases in the middle. This CDR3 has 18 amino acids. Germline values: CDR1 SGHRS, CDR2 YFSETQ. CDR3 region: CASSSPSDSVFSYNEQFF. In DNA form, the CDR3 reads TGCGCCAGCAGCTCCCCGAGCGATTCAGTTTTCTCCTACAATGAGCAGTTCTTC.

The chain combines TRBV11-2 with TRBJ2-7; no definite D call. Per germline, CDR1 SGHAT and CDR2 FQNNGV. The CDR3 sequence is 15 residues long. Trimming removed 4 bases from V and 1 base from J, with 14 bases in between. The CDR3 protein is CASSSWVGSSYEQYF. Written as DNA, the CDR3 is TGTGCCAGCAGCTCCTGGGTGGGCAGTTCCTACGAGCAGTACTTC.

J is TRBJ1-6 and V is TRBV6-1, with 7 nucleotides matching TRBD1. The CDR3 is 13 amino acids. Losses at the gene ends were 8 bases for V and 7 bases for J; bases not matched to a gene: 5. Germline V lookup: CDR1 MNHNS, CDR2 SASEGT. In DNA, the CDR3 is TGTGCCAGCGGGGACAGCGGAAATTCACCCCTCCACTTT. It is translated as CASGDSGNSPLHF.

V is TRBV5-8 and J is TRBJ1-2; maybe TRBD1 (6 bases). Germline values: CDR1 SGHTS, CDR2 YDEGEE. This CDR3 has 14 amino acids. The V end lost 4 bases, the J end lost 5 bases, and 15 bases lay between the germline ends. CDR3 loop: CASSGDEGGYGYTF. For the CDR3, the DNA is TGTGCCAGCAGCGGGGACGAGGGGGGGTATGGCTACACCTTC.

As for this clone: Other DNA variants within this sample encode the same CDR3. The genes are TRBV2 and TRBJ2-3; D may be TRBD2 (6 bases). Germline-derived CDR1 and CDR2 are SNHLY and FYNNEI. This CDR3 is 15 amino acids long. The V end was cut by 1 base, the J end by 0 bases, with 8 bases between. CDR3 residues: CASSEGSGSTDTQYF. CDR3 DNA sequence: TGTGCCAGCAGTGAAGGGAGCGGGAGCACAGATACGCAGTATTTT.

The CDR3 protein is CASRLEGHYSNQPQHF. The CDR3 DNA follows: TGTGCAAGTCGCTTAGAAGGACATTATAGCAATCAGCCCCAGCATTTT. The chain is built from TRBV12-2 and TRBJ1-5; TRBD1, the table's D call, was not compared with the DNA. TRBV12-2 is marked as a pseudogene. The CDR3 is 16 amino acids.

The chain joins TRBV5-6 to TRBJ1-6; D is undetermined. The CDR3 length is 14 residues. In germline, CDR1 is SGHDT, CDR2 YYEEEE. Trimming took 0 bases from V and 7 from J, leaving 8 bases between them. The CDR3 DNA sequence: TGTGCCAGCAGCTTGGCCGGACCCAATTCACCCCTCCACTTT. It is translated as CASSLAGPNSPLHF. Supplemented by reference TRBV5-6 and TRBJ1-6, the full variable domain reads DAGVTQSPTHLIKTRGQQVTLRCSPKSGHDTVSWYQQALGQGPQFIFQYYEEEERQRGNFPDRFSGHQFPNYSSELNVNALLLGDSALYLCASSLAGPNSPLHFGNGTRLTVT.

This chain joins TRBV7-9 and TRBJ1-4; D is unclear. The V gene's germline CDR1 is SEHNR and CDR2 FQNEAQ (reference sequence). V was cut by 0 bases and J by 5 bases, with 7 bases left in between. The CDR3 covers 14 residues. The CDR3 coding sequence is TGTGCCAGCAGCTTAGCGCCCGCAAATGAAAAACTGTTTTTT. This codes for CASSLAPANEKLFF. The whole variable domain, filled in from reference TRBV7-9 and TRBJ1-4, reads DTGVSQNPRHKITKRGQNVTFRCDPISEHNRLYWYRQTLGQGPEFLTYFQNEAQLEKSRLLSDRFSAERPKGSFSTLEIQRTEQGDSAMYLCASSLAPANEKLFFGSGTQLSVL.

V is TRBV7-6 and J is TRBJ1-1; no definite D call. V was cut by 5 bases and J by 2 bases, with 18 bases left in between. The germline gives CDR1 SGHVS, CDR2 FNYEAQ. This CDR3 has 16 amino acids. The CDR3 reads CASSHHPSLANTEAFF. In DNA, the CDR3 is TGTGCCAGCAGCCACCACCCCAGTTTGGCAAACACTGAAGCTTTCTTT.

V usage is TRBV7-2 and J usage is TRBJ2-7; 15 bases map to TRBD2. The CDR3 has 18 amino acids. Losses at the gene ends were 4 bases for V and 3 bases for J; bases not matched to a gene: 10. CDR1 and CDR2 (germline): SGHTA, FQGNSA. CDR3 in DNA: TGTGCCAGCAGCTGGAATTCCGGGACTAGCGGGAGGATCTACGAGCAGTACTTC. It codes for CASSWNSGTSGRIYEQYF.

The CDR3 reads CASSPGPLVSPLHF. The CDR3 DNA reads as TGTGCCAGCAGCCCCGGACCTTTAGTTTCACCCCTCCACTTT. The chain combines TRBV9 with TRBJ1-6; D remains ambiguous. This CDR3 is 14 amino acids long. Germline V gene data show CDR1 as SGDLS and CDR2 as YYNGEE. The germline V and J ends were trimmed by 4 bases and 9 bases, with 14 bases remaining between them.

For this clone: Distinct nucleotide sequences in the sample also encode this CDR3. The V gene is TRBV9, the J gene TRBJ2-2, with D unresolved. V lost 3 bases and J lost 1, with 4 bases in between. The CDR3 length is 13 residues. The germline gives CDR1 SGDLS, CDR2 YYNGEE. CDR3 sequence (DNA): TGTGCCAGCAGCGCTGGGAACACCGGGGAGCTGTTTTTT. The encoded protein is CASSAGNTGELFF. The complete variable domain, with remaining parts taken from reference TRBV9 and TRBJ2-2, reads DSGVTQTPKHLITATGQRVTLRCSPRSGDLSVYWYQQSLDQGLQFLIQYYNGEERAKGNILERFSAQQFPDLHSELNLSSLELGDSALYFCASSAGNTGELFFGEGSRLTVL.

This sequence joins TRBV27 and TRBJ2-1, with TRBD1 identical over 11 bases. Trimming cost V 3 bases and J 6 bases; bases outside gene matches: 4. Looked up from germline, CDR1 is MNHEY and CDR2 is SMNVEV (reference sequence). This CDR3 has 15 amino acids. CDR3 coding DNA: TGTGCCAGCAGTTTTGGGACAGGGGGGGCCAATGAGCAGTTCTTC. Its translation is CASSFGTGGANEQFF.